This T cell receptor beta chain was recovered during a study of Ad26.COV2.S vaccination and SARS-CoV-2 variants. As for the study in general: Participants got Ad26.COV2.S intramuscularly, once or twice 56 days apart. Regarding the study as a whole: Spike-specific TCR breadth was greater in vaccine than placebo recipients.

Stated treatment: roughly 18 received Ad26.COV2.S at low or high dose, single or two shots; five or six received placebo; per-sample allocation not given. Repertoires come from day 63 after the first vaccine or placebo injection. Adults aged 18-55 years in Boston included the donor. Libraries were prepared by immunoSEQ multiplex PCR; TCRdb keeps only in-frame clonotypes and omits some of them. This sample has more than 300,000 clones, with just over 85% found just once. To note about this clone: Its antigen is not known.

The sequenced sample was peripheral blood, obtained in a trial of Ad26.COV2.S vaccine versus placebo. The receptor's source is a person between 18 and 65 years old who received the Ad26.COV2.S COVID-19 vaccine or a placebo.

The CDR3 sequence: CASRSDAVDGYTF. The CDR3 bases are TGTGCCAGCAGATCTGACGCAGTGGATGGCTACACCTTC. The V call is TRBV6-5, the J call TRBJ1-2; D gene uncertain. This CDR3 is built from 13 residues. The germline V gene encodes CDR1 MNHEY and CDR2 SVGAGI. The V end lost 6 bases, the J end lost 6 bases, and 14 bases lay between the germline ends.